A selection of T cell receptor beta chains follows, all from one sample in a study of T cell changes during pregnancy in multiple sclerosis. Using immunoSEQ multiplex PCR, the repertoire was profiled, and TCRdb retains in-frame clones only, with some absent. The top ten clones hold approximately 1.3% of a sample with more than 55,000 clones, approximately 90% of them seen once. The sequences come from peripheral blood, collected in the second trimester of pregnancy. The receptor source for this set is a female donor with multiple sclerosis, enrolled in a pregnancy study. CDR3s include the opening cysteine and the closing phenylalanine or tryptophan. A D gene is named only where the DNA matches it firmly. Clone size appears in some rows only: once, few, many, or a class for an expanded clone.

abundance: -; j_gene: TRBJ2-1; d_gene: -; v_gene: TRBV5-1; CDR3nt: TGCGCCAGCAGCTTCCGGGACAACTCCTACAATGAGCAGTTCTTC; CDR3aa: CASSFRDNSYNEQFF
abundance: -; j_gene: TRBJ2-7; d_gene: TRBD2; v_gene: TRBV18; CDR3nt: TGTGCCAGCTCGGGATCCCTAGCGGGGGGTTACGAGCAGTACTTC; CDR3aa: CASSGSLAGGYEQYF
abundance: -; j_gene: TRBJ2-7; d_gene: TRBD1; v_gene: TRBV2; CDR3nt: TGTGCCAGCAGCTTGACCCGGGACAGGGGGCCCGAGCAGTACTTC; CDR3aa: CASSLTRDRGPEQYF
abundance: -; j_gene: TRBJ1-2; d_gene: -; v_gene: TRBV2; CDR3nt: TGTGCCGCTCCTACCCTTTATGGCTACACCTTC; CDR3aa: CAAPTLYGYTF
abundance: many; j_gene: TRBJ2-7; d_gene: -; v_gene: TRBV7-6; CDR3nt: TGTGCCAGCAGCTTAGGGCCGAACTACGAGCAGTACTTC; CDR3aa: CASSLGPNYEQYF
abundance: -; j_gene: TRBJ1-6; d_gene: TRBD1; v_gene: TRBV7-8; CDR3nt: TGTGCCAGCAGCCCCGAGGACAGGCAATCACCCCTCCACTTT; CDR3aa: CASSPEDRQSPLHF
abundance: -; j_gene: TRBJ1-2; d_gene: -; v_gene: TRBV7-2; CDR3nt: TGTGCCAGCAGCTTATTAAGTAGTGGTGGCTACACCTTC; CDR3aa: CASSLLSSGGYTF
abundance: -; j_gene: TRBJ1-1; d_gene: TRBD1; v_gene: TRBV10-2; CDR3nt: TGCGCCAGCCCTACCACGAGGACCGGGACAGGGGCTCCGGCGAACACTGAAGCTTTCTTT; CDR3aa: CASPTTRTGTGAPANTEAFF
abundance: -; j_gene: TRBJ2-5; d_gene: TRBD1; v_gene: TRBV5-1; CDR3nt: TGCGCCAGCAGCGGAGGGACAGGGAGGGGCCTACAAGAGACCCAGTACTTC; CDR3aa: CASSGGTGRGLQETQYF
abundance: -; j_gene: TRBJ2-3; d_gene: TRBD2; v_gene: TRBV13; CDR3nt: TGTGCCAGCAGCTTAGGCCCTGGGGGGGGGACGCAGTATTTT; CDR3aa: CASSLGPGGGTQYF
abundance: -; j_gene: TRBJ2-2; d_gene: TRBD2; v_gene: TRBV2; CDR3nt: TGTGCCAGCAGCTTAACTAGCGGGGCCGACACCGGGGAGCTGTTTTTT; CDR3aa: CASSLTSGADTGELFF
abundance: -; j_gene: TRBJ2-7; d_gene: -; v_gene: TRBV15; CDR3nt: TGTGCCACCAGCAGAGATCCCAGGGAAGGCGAGCAGTACTTC; CDR3aa: CATSRDPREGEQYF
abundance: -; j_gene: TRBJ2-5; d_gene: -; v_gene: TRBV2; CDR3nt: TGTGCCAGCAGACCAGGGTCAGAGACCCAGTACTTC; CDR3aa: CASRPGSETQYF
abundance: once; j_gene: TRBJ1-2; d_gene: -; v_gene: TRBV27; CDR3nt: TGTGCCAGCAGTTTGTCAGGTGGGGGGGCCCTTGCCATAAACTATGGCTACACCTTC; CDR3aa: CASSLSGGGALAINYGYTF
abundance: -; j_gene: TRBJ2-7; d_gene: -; v_gene: TRBV2; CDR3nt: TGTGCCAGCAGTGGCTGGACGGGATACGAGCAGTACTTC; CDR3aa: CASSGWTGYEQYF
abundance: -; j_gene: TRBJ1-1; d_gene: TRBD1; v_gene: TRBV19; CDR3nt: TGTGCCAGTAGTACCCGGACAGGGGGCGCGAGGTCTGAAGCTTTCTTT; CDR3aa: CASSTRTGGARSEAFF
abundance: -; j_gene: TRBJ2-7; d_gene: TRBD1; v_gene: TRBV18; CDR3nt: TGTGCCAGCTCACCGACGGACAGGGACCACGAGCAGTACTTC; CDR3aa: CASSPTDRDHEQYF
abundance: -; j_gene: TRBJ1-4; d_gene: -; v_gene: TRBV5-1; CDR3nt: TGCGCCAGCAGCTTGGGACAGCTTAATGAAAAACTGTTTTTT; CDR3aa: CASSLGQLNEKLFF
abundance: -; j_gene: TRBJ1-4; d_gene: TRBD1; v_gene: TRBV5-5; CDR3nt: TGTGCCAGCAGGGGGGACAGCTATAATGAAAAACTGTTTTTT; CDR3aa: CASRGDSYNEKLFF
abundance: once; j_gene: TRBJ2-2; d_gene: TRBD1; v_gene: TRBV27; CDR3nt: TGTGCCAGCAGTTTATGGACAGGACTTAACACCGGGGAGCTGTTTTTT; CDR3aa: CASSLWTGLNTGELFF
abundance: -; j_gene: TRBJ1-1; d_gene: -; v_gene: TRBV27; CDR3nt: TGTGCCAGCAGTTTATATCCGGGGTGGACTGAAGCTTTCTTT; CDR3aa: CASSLYPGWTEAFF
abundance: -; j_gene: TRBJ1-3; d_gene: -; v_gene: TRBV5-1; CDR3nt: TGCGCCAGCAGCTTGGAGACTTATGGAAACACCATATATTTT; CDR3aa: CASSLETYGNTIYF
abundance: -; j_gene: TRBJ1-2; d_gene: -; v_gene: TRBV13; CDR3nt: TGTGCCAGCAGCCCTAGGACAGTCCCTAACTATGGCTACACCTTC; CDR3aa: CASSPRTVPNYGYTF
abundance: -; j_gene: TRBJ2-1; d_gene: -; v_gene: TRBV7-2; CDR3nt: TGTGCCAGCAGCCCCCCGGGGTGGGGGCGTGAGCAGTTCTTC; CDR3aa: CASSPPGWGREQFF
abundance: -; j_gene: TRBJ1-5; d_gene: -; v_gene: TRBV5-5; CDR3nt: TGTGCCAGCAGCTTGTCTTGGACAGACTTCAATCAGCCCCAGCATTTT; CDR3aa: CASSLSWTDFNQPQHF
abundance: -; j_gene: TRBJ2-5; d_gene: -; v_gene: TRBV5-1; CDR3nt: TGCGCCAGCAGCCCAGGGGCCGGCGGCGAGACCCAGTACTTC; CDR3aa: CASSPGAGGETQYF
abundance: -; j_gene: TRBJ2-5; d_gene: -; v_gene: TRBV6-1; CDR3nt: TGTGCCAGCAGTGAAGGTGGCAGGGGTGGACAGACCCAGTACTTC; CDR3aa: CASSEGGRGGQTQYF
abundance: -; j_gene: TRBJ1-1; d_gene: -; v_gene: TRBV7-3; CDR3nt: TGTGCCAGCAGCTTAAGGGGAGGGACGAACACTGAAGCTTTCTTT; CDR3aa: CASSLRGGTNTEAFF
abundance: -; j_gene: TRBJ2-3; d_gene: TRBD2; v_gene: TRBV4-3; CDR3nt: TGCGCCAGCAGCCAAGGTGGTGGGGCGGGGGGGCGGAGTACAGATACGCAGTATTTT; CDR3aa: CASSQGGGAGGRSTDTQYF
abundance: -; j_gene: TRBJ1-1; d_gene: TRBD1; v_gene: TRBV19; CDR3nt: TGTGCCAGTACTGCGGACAGGCGGGGAACTGAAGCTTTCTTT; CDR3aa: CASTADRRGTEAFF
abundance: -; j_gene: TRBJ1-6; d_gene: TRBD1; v_gene: TRBV30; CDR3nt: TGTGCCTGGAGGCCGGGACAGTCCTATAATTCACCCCTCCACTTT; CDR3aa: CAWRPGQSYNSPLHF
abundance: -; j_gene: TRBJ1-5; d_gene: -; v_gene: TRBV19; CDR3nt: TGTGCCAGTAGTTCCCCCCCAAGCAATCAGCCCCAGCATTTT; CDR3aa: CASSSPPSNQPQHF
abundance: -; j_gene: TRBJ2-2; d_gene: -; v_gene: TRBV10-3; CDR3nt: TGTGCCATCAGCTTTCTGAACACCGGGGAGCTGTTTTTT; CDR3aa: CAISFLNTGELFF
abundance: few; j_gene: TRBJ2-1; d_gene: TRBD2; v_gene: TRBV6-4; CDR3nt: TGTGCCAGCAGCGAGGACGGGGGGGGCCTGGATGAGCAGTTCTTC; CDR3aa: CASSEDGGGLDEQFF
abundance: -; j_gene: TRBJ1-1; d_gene: -; v_gene: TRBV10-2; CDR3nt: TGCGCCAGCAGCCCTGCTCGTCTGGCCACTGAAGCTTTCTTT; CDR3aa: CASSPARLATEAFF